Sequencing of this T cell receptor beta chain was carried out in a study of CD8+ T cells in alopecia areata. Treatment defined: oral pan-JAK inhibitor, 5-10 mg twice daily. Trimming shortened V by 6 bases and J by 10 bases, and 15 bases separated the two germline ends. CDR1 and CDR2 from the germline V gene are DFQATT and SNEGSKA (reference sequence). The CDR3 consists of 11 residues. Study-wide points: Under tofacitinib, numerous expanded lesional clonotypes remained detectable in scalp and blood.

Reverse transcribed after extraction, RNA yielded cDNA as the sequencing template. Some clones are missing from TCRdb's copy, which holds only in-frame ones; the method was immunoSEQ multiplex PCR. Among 200,000 or so clones listed, 35% to 40% were seen once. As for this clone: Its antigen is currently unknown.

This clonotype was sampled from a human donor with alopecia areata. The chain carries TRBV20-1 and TRBJ1-1; D call uncertain. Source: CD4+ T cells sorted from blood, taken between weeks 30 and 35, from a patient treated with tofacitinib. For the CDR3, the DNA is TGCAGTGCCCTATCCTCAGCAGGAGCTTTCTTT. This sequence encodes CSALSSAGAFF.